Described below is a single T cell receptor beta chain sequence and its context. This sample was included in a study of blood T cell repertoires in COVID-19. On the study more broadly: In each case, the material was cDNA or gDNA derived from T cells, B-cell-depleted T cells, or PBMCs.

Authors' data handling: The authors estimated nucleated cell counts from reference gene primer amplification. Profiled with immunoSEQ multiplex PCR; TCRdb holds only in-frame clones, not every one. V and J calls and clone size are copied from that table; D and trimming were computed from the DNA. The sample includes some 390,000 clones, more than 75% seen only once; the top ten take around 2.9%. There are 15 residues in the CDR3. Germline lookup yields CDR1 MDHEN and CDR2 SYDVKM. V lost 4 bases and J 0 bases, leaving 12 bases between the germline ends. The TCR comes from a human donor in a cohort sampled during active COVID-19. The sample was peripheral blood. The J gene is TRBJ1-2, the V gene TRBV28; maybe TRBD1 (5 bases). CDR3 nucleotides: TGTGCCAGCAGTTATACAGGCTTAGCTAACTATGGCTACACCTTC. This sequence encodes CASSYTGLANYGYTF.